This record concerns one T cell receptor beta chain sequence. Its antigen remains unidentified. TCRdb re-analysed the 5' RACE reads in MiXCR, keeping a single row per CDR3 protein. The table has some 210,000 distinct CDR3 sequences, roughly a tenth seen once. Looked up from germline, CDR1 is MNHEY and CDR2 is SMNVEV (reference sequence). Trimming shortened V by 7 bases and J by 7 bases, and 11 bases separated the two germline ends. CDR3 length equals 12 residues. This entry is derived from a study of T-cell memory formation after mild COVID-19. Study outcomes and limitations: Pre-infection memory harbored some responding clones, suggesting cross-reactive memory joined. Those CD4+ clones that contracted were mainly in CM and EM (CD8+ ones in EMRA).

The chain uses TRBV27 and TRBJ1-5; D not certain. The source of this sequence is a man aged 18 to 30 who had mild COVID-19 (a few samples of this study predate the infection). Cell type and time point are not known. The sample taken for sequencing was PBMCs or a T cell subset sorted from them (not recorded which). The CDR3 DNA is TGTGCCAGCACCGAACGGTGGCAGCCCCAGCATTTT. It is translated as CASTERWQPQHF.